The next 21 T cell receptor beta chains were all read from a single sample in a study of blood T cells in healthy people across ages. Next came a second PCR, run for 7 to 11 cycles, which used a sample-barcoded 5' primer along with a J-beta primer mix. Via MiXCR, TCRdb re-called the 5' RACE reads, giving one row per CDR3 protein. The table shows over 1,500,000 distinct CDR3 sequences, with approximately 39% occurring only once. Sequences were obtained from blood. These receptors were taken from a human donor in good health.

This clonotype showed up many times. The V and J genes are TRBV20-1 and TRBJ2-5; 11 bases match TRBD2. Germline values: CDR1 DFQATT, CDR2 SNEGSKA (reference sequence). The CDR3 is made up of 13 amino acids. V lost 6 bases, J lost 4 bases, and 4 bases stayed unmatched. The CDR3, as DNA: TGCAGTGCATTACTAGCGGGGGTAGAGACCCAGTACTTC. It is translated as CSALLAGVETQYF.

CDR3 amino acids: CSVGRMGGAETQHF. The CDR3 bases are TGCAGCGTGGGAAGGATGGGGGGCGCGGAGACCCAGCATTTT. V usage is TRBV29-1 and J usage is TRBJ1-5, with D possibly TRBD1 on 6 matching bases. V shed 6 bases and J shed 11 bases, with 23 bases lying between them. The CDR3 runs to 14 residues. Germline CDR1 is SQVTM and CDR2 is ANQGSEA.

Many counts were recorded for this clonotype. This chain's CDR3 is CASSLRVTYEQYF. CDR3 DNA: TGTGCCAGCAGCTTACGGGTCACCTACGAGCAGTACTTC. The chain uses TRBV7-2 and TRBJ2-7; D remains unclear. This CDR3 contains 13 residues. V was trimmed by 2 bases and J by 2 bases, leaving 7 bases between them. Germline V gene data show CDR1 as SGHTA and CDR2 as FQGNSA.

CDR3 loop: CATSDPGQGSYEQYF. The CDR3 DNA reads TGTGCCACCAGTGATCCGGGACAGGGGAGCTACGAGCAGTACTTC. The chain combines TRBV24-1 with TRBJ2-7; 10 bases align to TRBD1. The CDR3 length is 15 residues. Germline values: CDR1 KGHDR, CDR2 SFDVKD. The J segment lost 3 bases and the V segment lost 3 bases, leaving 4 bases of the junction unmatched.

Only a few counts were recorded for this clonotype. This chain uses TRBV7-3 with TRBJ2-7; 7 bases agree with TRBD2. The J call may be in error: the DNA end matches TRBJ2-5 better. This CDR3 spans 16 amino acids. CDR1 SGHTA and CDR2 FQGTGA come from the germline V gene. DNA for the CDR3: TGTGCCAGCAGCTTAGCCCCGGTGGCGGGGGAGCGGACCCAGTACTTC. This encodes CASSLAPVAGERTQYF.

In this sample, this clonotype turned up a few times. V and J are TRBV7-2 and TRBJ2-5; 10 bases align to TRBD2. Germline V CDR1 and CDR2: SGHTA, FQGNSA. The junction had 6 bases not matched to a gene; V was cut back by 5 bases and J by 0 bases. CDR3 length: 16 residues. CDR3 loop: CASSLTSGDYQETQYF. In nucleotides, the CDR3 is TGTGCCAGCAGCCTCACTAGCGGGGATTACCAAGAGACCCAGTACTTC.

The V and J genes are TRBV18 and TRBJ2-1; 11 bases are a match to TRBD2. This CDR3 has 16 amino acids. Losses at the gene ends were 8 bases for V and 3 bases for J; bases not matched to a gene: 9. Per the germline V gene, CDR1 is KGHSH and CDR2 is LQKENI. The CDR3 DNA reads TGTGCCAGCCTTAAGGGCACTAGCGGGGGCTACAATGAGCAGTTCTTC. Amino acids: CASLKGTSGGYNEQFF.

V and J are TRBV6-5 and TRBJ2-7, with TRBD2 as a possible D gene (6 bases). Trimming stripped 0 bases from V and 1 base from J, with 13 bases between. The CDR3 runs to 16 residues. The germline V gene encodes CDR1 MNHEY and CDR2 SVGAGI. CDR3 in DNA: TGTGCCAGCAGTTACTCGACGGGGGAGACGTCCTACGAGCAGTACTTC. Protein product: CASSYSTGETSYEQYF.

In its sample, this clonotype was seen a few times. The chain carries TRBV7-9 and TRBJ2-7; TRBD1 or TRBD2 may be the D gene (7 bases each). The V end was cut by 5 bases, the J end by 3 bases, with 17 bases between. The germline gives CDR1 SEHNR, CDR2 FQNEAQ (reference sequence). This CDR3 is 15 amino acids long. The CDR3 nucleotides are TGTGCCAGCAGCCCCCGCGACAGGGACTACTACGAGCAGTACTTC. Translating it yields CASSPRDRDYYEQYF.

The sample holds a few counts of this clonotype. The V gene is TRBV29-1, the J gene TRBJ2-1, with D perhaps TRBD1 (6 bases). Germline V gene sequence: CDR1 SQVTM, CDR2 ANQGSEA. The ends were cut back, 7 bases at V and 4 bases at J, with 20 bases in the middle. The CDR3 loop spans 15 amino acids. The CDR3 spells CSASPTGIAYNEQFF. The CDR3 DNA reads TGCAGCGCCTCCCCTACAGGGATTGCTTACAATGAGCAGTTCTTC.

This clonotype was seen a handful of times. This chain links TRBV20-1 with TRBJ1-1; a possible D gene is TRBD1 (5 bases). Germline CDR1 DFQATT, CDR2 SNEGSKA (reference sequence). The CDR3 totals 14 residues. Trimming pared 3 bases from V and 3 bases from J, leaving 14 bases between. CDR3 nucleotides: TGCAGTGCTAGCATCCAGGGACCGGACACTGAAGCTTTCTTT. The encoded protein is CSASIQGPDTEAFF.

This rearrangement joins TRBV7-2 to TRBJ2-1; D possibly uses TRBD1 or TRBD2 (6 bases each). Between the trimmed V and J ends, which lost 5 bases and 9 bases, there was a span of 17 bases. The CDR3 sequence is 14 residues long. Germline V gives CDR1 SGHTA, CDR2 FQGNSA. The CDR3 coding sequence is TGTACCAGCAGCCCAGGGGCGGGGCTGGGTGAGCAGTTCTTC. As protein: CTSSPGAGLGEQFF.

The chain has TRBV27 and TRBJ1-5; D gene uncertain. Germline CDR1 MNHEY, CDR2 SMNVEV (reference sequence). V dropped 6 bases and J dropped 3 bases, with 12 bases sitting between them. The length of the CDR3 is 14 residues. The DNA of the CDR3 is TGTGCCAGCAGCCCTGCGGGTACCAATCAGCCCCAGCATTTT. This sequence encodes CASSPAGTNQPQHF.

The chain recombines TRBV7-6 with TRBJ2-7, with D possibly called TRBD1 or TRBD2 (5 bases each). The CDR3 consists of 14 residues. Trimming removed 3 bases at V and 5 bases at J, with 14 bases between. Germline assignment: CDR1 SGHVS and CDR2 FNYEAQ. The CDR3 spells CASSLGRGGHEQYF. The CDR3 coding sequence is TGTGCCAGCAGCTTGGGACGGGGTGGCCACGAGCAGTACTTC.

CDR3 bases: TGTGCCACGACTCCACAACTAGCTCGGAATGAGCAGTTCTTC. Protein sequence: CATTPQLARNEQFF. This chain links TRBV6-2 or TRBV6-3 with TRBJ2-1, with D perhaps TRBD2 (6 bases). The germline V gene encodes CDR1 MNHEY and CDR2 SVGEGT. The CDR3 is 14 residues long. Trimming removed 10 bases at V and 7 bases at J, with 20 bases between.

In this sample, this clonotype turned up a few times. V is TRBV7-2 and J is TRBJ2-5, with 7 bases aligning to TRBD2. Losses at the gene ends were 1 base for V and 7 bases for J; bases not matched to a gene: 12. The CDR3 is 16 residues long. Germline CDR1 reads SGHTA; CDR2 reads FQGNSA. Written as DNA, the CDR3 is TGTGCCAGCAGCTTAGTATCGGGGACCACGGGGGGGACCCAGTACTTC. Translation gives CASSLVSGTTGGTQYF.

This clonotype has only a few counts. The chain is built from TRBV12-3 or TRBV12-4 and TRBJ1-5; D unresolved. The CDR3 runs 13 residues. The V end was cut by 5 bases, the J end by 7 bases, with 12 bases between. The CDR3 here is CASSPQVGQPQHF. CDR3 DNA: TGTGCCAGCAGTCCCCAAGTAGGACAGCCCCAGCATTTT.

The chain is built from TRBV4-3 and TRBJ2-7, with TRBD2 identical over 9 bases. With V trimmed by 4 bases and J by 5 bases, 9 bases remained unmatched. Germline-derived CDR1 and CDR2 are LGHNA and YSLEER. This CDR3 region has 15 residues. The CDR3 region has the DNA TGCGCCAGCAGCCCTACGGGACTAGCCGGCAACGAGCAGTACTTC. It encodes CASSPTGLAGNEQYF.

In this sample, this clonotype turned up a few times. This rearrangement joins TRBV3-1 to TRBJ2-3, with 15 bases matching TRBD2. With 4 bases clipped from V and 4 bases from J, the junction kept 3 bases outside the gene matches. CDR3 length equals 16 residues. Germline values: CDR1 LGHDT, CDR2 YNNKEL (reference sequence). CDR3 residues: CASSRTSGGAADTQYF. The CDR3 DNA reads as TGTGCCAGCAGCCGGACTAGCGGGGGGGCTGCAGATACGCAGTATTTT.

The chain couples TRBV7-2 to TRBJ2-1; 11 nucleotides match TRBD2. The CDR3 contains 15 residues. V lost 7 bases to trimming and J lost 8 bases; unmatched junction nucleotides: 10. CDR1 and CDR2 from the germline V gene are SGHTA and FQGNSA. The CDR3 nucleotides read TGTGCCAGCACCCTTACTAGCGGGGGTCCCCATGAGCAGTTCTTC. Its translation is CASTLTSGGPHEQFF.

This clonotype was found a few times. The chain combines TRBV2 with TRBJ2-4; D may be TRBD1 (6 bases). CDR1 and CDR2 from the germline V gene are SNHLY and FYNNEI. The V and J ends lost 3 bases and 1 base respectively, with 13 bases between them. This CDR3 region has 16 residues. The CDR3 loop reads CASSESTGQAKNIQYF. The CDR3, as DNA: TGTGCCAGCAGTGAGAGCACCGGACAGGCCAAAAACATTCAGTACTTC.